Following are 7 T cell receptor beta chains from one sample sequenced in a study of human T cells and chemical hapten exposure. Stated time point: patch test 2, 6 weeks after DPC sensitization. Documented treatment: therapeutic diphenylcyclopropenone sensitization with weekly scalp DPC. TCRdb independently ran MiXCR on the RACE reads; one entry per CDR3 protein. Seen here are approximately 84,000 distinct CDR3 sequences, roughly 10% observed once, and the top ten hold 2% to 2.5%. The starting material was whole blood, obtained in connection with sensitization to the hapten diphenylcyclopropenone (DPC). All receptors derive from a woman under 40 with alopecia areata. Some clones in this sample may be carry-over from other donors' samples.

This clonotype was recorded at least ten times. For the CDR3, the DNA is TGTGCCAGCAGCCAAGATCACAGCTATGGCTACACCTTC. It yields the protein CASSQDHSYGYTF. The chain has TRBV14 and TRBJ1-2, with no clear D. The germline V gene encodes CDR1 SGHDN and CDR2 FVKESK. V gave up 0 bases and J gave up 4 bases, with 6 bases separating them. The CDR3 contains 13 residues. Using reference TRBV14 and TRBJ1-2 for the parts outside the CDR3, the full variable domain is EAGVTQFPSHSVIEKGQTVTLRCDPISGHDNLYWYRRVMGKEIKFLLHFVKESKQDESGMPNNRFLAERTGGTYSTLKVQPAELEDSGVYFCASSQDHSYGYTFGSGTRLTVV.

This clonotype was seen many times. The J gene is TRBJ1-5, the V gene TRBV29-1; 7 bases are a match to TRBD1. CDR3 length equals 13 residues. Trimming at V came to 1 base and at J to 6 bases, leaving 3 bases not matched to a gene. CDR1 and CDR2 from the germline V gene are SQVTM and ANQGSEA. The CDR3 sequence: CSVEAGGGQPQHF. CDR3 in DNA: TGCAGCGTTGAAGCAGGGGGAGGTCAGCCCCAGCATTTT. Complete variable domain (other parts from reference TRBV29-1 and TRBJ1-5): SAVISQKPSRDICQRGTSLTIQCQVDSQVTMMFWYRQQPGQSLTLIATANQGSEATYESGFVIDKFPISRPNLTFSTLTVSNMSPEDSSIYLCSVEAGGGQPQHFGDGTRLSIL.

This clonotype was counted at least ten times. The chain has TRBV6-5 and TRBJ1-1; D unresolved. CDR1 MNHEY and CDR2 SVGAGI come from the germline V gene. CDR3 size: 13 residues. V was trimmed by 0 bases and J by 5 bases, leaving 7 bases between them. The CDR3 loop reads CASSYSLLTEAFF. The CDR3 DNA reads as TGTGCCAGCAGTTACTCCCTGTTGACTGAAGCTTTCTTT.

There are many counts of this clonotype. DNA for the CDR3: TGTGCCAGCAGCCCGGGGGGCACGATGAACACTGAAGCTTTCTTT. This codes for CASSPGGTMNTEAFF. This chain uses TRBV5-4 with TRBJ1-1, with D perhaps TRBD1 (6 bases). Germline CDR1 and CDR2: SGHNT and YYREEE (reference sequence). This CDR3 has 15 amino acids. The V end was cut by 4 bases, the J end by 0 bases, with 13 bases between.

This clonotype was counted ten times or more. V and J are TRBV29-1 and TRBJ2-1; 9 positions match TRBD2. After removal of 4 bases from V and 4 bases from J, the junction contained 5 bases not matched to a gene. Germline CDR1 SQVTM, CDR2 ANQGSEA. The CDR3 contains 14 residues. CDR3 bases: TGCAGCGTTGCCGAGACTAGCGGTTACAATGAGCAGTTCTTC. This encodes CSVAETSGYNEQFF.

This clonotype was counted ten times or more. The CDR3 DNA sequence: TGTGCCAGCAGCCTAGAGCGGACATTATCCTACAATGAGCAGTTCTTC. Protein: CASSLERTLSYNEQFF. The chain is built from TRBV14 and TRBJ2-1; perhaps D is TRBD1 or TRBD2 (5 bases each). Germline V lookup: CDR1 SGHDN, CDR2 FVKESK. Deletions cut 4 bases from V and 1 base from J, with 14 bases between. The CDR3 spans 16 residues.

This clonotype was counted ten times or more. The chain carries TRBV19 and TRBJ2-1; D remains ambiguous. Trimming took 7 bases from V and 6 from J, leaving 16 bases between them. This CDR3 has 14 amino acids. The germline CDR1 and CDR2 sequences are LNHDA and SQIVND (reference sequence). This chain's CDR3 is CASKVAAGVNEQFF. CDR3 sequence (DNA): TGTGCCAGTAAGGTTGCGGCTGGGGTCAATGAGCAGTTCTTC.